The clone carrying this T cell receptor beta chain was detected once. The data originate from a study of blood T cell repertoires in COVID-19. The V end lost 6 bases, the J end lost 0 bases, and 9 bases lay between the germline ends. CDR1 MNHEY and CDR2 SVGAGI come from the germline V gene. There are 14 residues in the CDR3. Sequenced by immunoSEQ multiplex PCR; TCRdb stores in-frame clones only, minus some. The sample records some 52,000 clones, 84% being singletons. The sequence was collected from a man aged 45-65 years with acute or convalescent COVID-19. Specimen: peripheral blood. The rearrangement joins TRBV6-5 to TRBJ1-5; D gene uncertain. The CDR3: CASSIDYSNQPQHF. The CDR3 DNA reads as TGTGCCAGCAGCATAGATTATAGCAATCAGCCCCAGCATTTT.